The 29 T cell receptor beta chains listed next were all sequenced from one sample in a study of T cell responses to AZD1222 COVID-19 vaccine. TCRdb keeps only in-frame clones here, not all; method: immunoSEQ multiplex PCR. The data show roughly 53,000 clones, about 85% seen once. Source: peripheral blood, taken on day 0 of MenACWY control vaccination. The origin of the receptors is an adult in good health.

This rearrangement joins TRBV5-1 to TRBJ1-2; 7 nucleotides line up with TRBD1. The CDR3 is 14 amino acids. V trimming: 5 bases; J trimming: 2 bases; junction bases outside the gene matches: 6. Germline lookup yields CDR1 SGHRS and CDR2 YFSETQ. The chain's CDR3 is CASRQGVNNYGYTF. The CDR3 region has the DNA TGCGCCAGCAGGCAGGGGGTGAACAACTATGGCTACACCTTC. Variable domain in full (rest from reference TRBV5-1 and TRBJ1-2): KAGVTQTPRYLIKTRGQQVTLSCSPISGHRSVSWYQQTPGQGLQFLFEYFSETQRNKGNFPGRFSGRQFSNSRSEMNVSTLELGDSALYLCASRQGVNNYGYTFGSGTRLTVV.

The count of this clone is one. The rearrangement links TRBV6-5 to TRBJ2-7; D may be TRBD2 (6 bases). The last part of the DNA fits TRBJ2-1 better; the J call may be wrong. The germline V gene has CDR1 MNHEY and CDR2 SVGAGI. The CDR3 runs to 15 residues. The CDR3 spells CASTPGVASYNEQFF. CDR3 sequence (DNA): TGTGCCAGCACCCCGGGGGTAGCCTCCTACAATGAGCAGTTCTTC.

Points on this clone: Other DNA sequences in this sample translate to the same CDR3. This chain uses TRBV6-6 with TRBJ1-4, with TRBD1 as a possible D gene (6 bases). The V end lost 7 bases, the J end lost 6 bases, and 15 bases lay between the germline ends. The CDR3 consists of 14 residues. Germline V gene data show CDR1 as MNHNY and CDR2 as SVGAGI (reference sequence). In DNA form, the CDR3 reads TGTGCCAGCAAAGGGCAGGGGCGGTATGAAAAACTGTTTTTT. As protein: CASKGQGRYEKLFF.

The V call is TRBV7-2, the J call TRBJ2-3, with 9 nucleotides matching TRBD2. Germline V gene data show CDR1 as SGHTA and CDR2 as FQGNSA. The ends lost 8 bases at V and 2 bases at J; junction bases unmatched: 5. This CDR3 is built from 14 residues. CDR3 sequence: CASSSGTTTDTQYF. The CDR3 DNA reads as TGTGCCAGCTCTAGCGGGACGACCACAGATACGCAGTATTTT.

The chain has TRBV6-5 and TRBJ2-7; 9 positions match TRBD2. Per the germline V gene, CDR1 is MNHEY and CDR2 is SVGAGI. The length of the CDR3 is 15 residues. Germline trimming cut 2 bases from V and 2 bases from J; bases unmatched to any gene: 4. CDR3 loop: CASSYETSGTYEQYF. The CDR3 DNA is TGTGCCAGCAGTTACGAGACTAGCGGAACCTACGAGCAGTACTTC.

This chain connects TRBV4-3 to TRBJ1-4; D remains ambiguous. CDR1 and CDR2 (germline): LGHNA, YSLEER. V dropped 1 base and J dropped 4 bases, with 13 bases sitting between them. This CDR3 is built from 16 residues. CDR3 sequence reads: CASSQVLMARNEKLFF. The DNA of the CDR3 is TGCGCCAGCAGCCAAGTCCTGATGGCCCGTAATGAAAAACTGTTTTTT.

The chain recombines TRBV4-2 with TRBJ2-3, with a tentative D call TRBD2 (5 bases). CDR1 and CDR2 (germline): LGHNA, YNFKEQ. The V and J ends lost 0 bases and 0 bases respectively, with 7 bases between them. CDR3 length: 15 amino acids. CDR3 amino acids: CASSQDTGSTDTQYF. The CDR3 coding sequence is TGTGCCAGCAGCCAAGATACGGGGAGCACAGATACGCAGTATTTT.

The chain links TRBV5-8 to TRBJ2-1, with TRBD2 identical over 10 bases. The CDR3 runs 17 residues. Germline CDR1 reads SGHTS; CDR2 reads YDEGEE. With V trimmed by 9 bases and J by 1 base, 13 bases remained unmatched. The CDR3 sequence: CATVRASGSLSYNEQFF. The CDR3, as DNA: TGTGCCACAGTCAGGGCTAGCGGGAGCCTTTCCTACAATGAGCAGTTCTTC.

This chain links TRBV6-5 with TRBJ1-2; no definite D call. CDR3 length equals 14 residues. The germline CDR1 and CDR2 sequences are MNHEY and SVGAGI. The V and J ends lost 6 bases and 4 bases respectively, with 15 bases between them. CDR3 protein: CASRPGILVYGYTF. The CDR3 nucleotides read TGTGCCAGCAGACCCGGGATTTTAGTCTATGGCTACACCTTC.

This chain uses TRBV7-2 with TRBJ2-1; a weak D match, TRBD2 (5 bases). The ends were cut back, 2 bases at V and 12 bases at J, with 20 bases in the middle. CDR1 and CDR2 (germline): SGHTA, FQGNSA. The CDR3 consists of 15 residues. CDR3 sequence (DNA): TGTGCCAGCAGCTTAAGTACTTTGGAGCGGTCCGGGCAGTTCTTC. Its translation: CASSLSTLERSGQFF.

The chain uses TRBV13 and TRBJ1-1, with D unclear. The germline V gene has CDR1 PRHDT and CDR2 FYEKMQ (reference sequence). The CDR3 sequence is 16 residues long. Deletions cut 1 base from V and 0 bases from J, with 12 bases between. CDR3 loop: CASSLVIGDMNTEAFF. In nucleotides, the CDR3 is TGTGCCAGCAGCTTAGTCATCGGGGATATGAACACTGAAGCTTTCTTT.

The rearrangement uses TRBV16 and TRBJ2-7; the D is unclear. CDR1 is KGHSY, CDR2 FQNENV, per germline. The CDR3 runs 12 residues. Trimming took off 4 bases at V and 3 bases at J, with 7 bases between the two ends. The CDR3 DNA reads TGTGCCAGCAGCCCTGGGGACTACGAGCAGTACTTC. It translates to CASSPGDYEQYF.

The table lists this clone with a few counts. The gene calls are TRBV29-1 and TRBJ2-2; 10 bases line up with TRBD1. This CDR3 region has 15 residues. The germline V gene has CDR1 SQVTM and CDR2 ANQGSEA. V was pared by 6 bases and J by 3 bases, with 7 bases of the junction left unmatched. DNA for the CDR3: TGCAGCGTCCCGTCCGGGACAGGGGACACCGGGGAGCTGTTTTTT. Residues: CSVPSGTGDTGELFF.

J is TRBJ2-3 and V is TRBV11-2, with 7 bases fitting TRBD2. Unmatched junction bases numbered 7, after V lost 2 bases and J lost 5 bases. The CDR3 extends over 15 amino acids. Germline CDR1 is SGHAT and CDR2 is FQNNGV. In DNA, the CDR3 is TGTGCCAGCAGCTTATGGGGGGAGGGCCGAGATACGCAGTATTTT. Its translation is CASSLWGEGRDTQYF.

The rearrangement uses TRBV18 and TRBJ2-1, with no clear D. In germline, CDR1 is KGHSH, CDR2 LQKENI. Trimming stripped 1 base from V and 4 bases from J, with 8 bases between. This CDR3 is built from 14 residues. CDR3 DNA sequence: TGTGCCAGCTCACCACTTCCAGCTTACAATGAGCAGTTCTTC. Protein: CASSPLPAYNEQFF. Full variable domain (remainder filled in from reference TRBV18 and TRBJ2-1): NAGVMQNPRHLVRRRGQEARLRCSPMKGHSHVYWYRQLPEEGLKFMVYLQKENIIDESGMPKERFSAEFPKEGPSILRIQQVVRGDSAAYFCASSPLPAYNEQFFGPGTRLTVL.

This clone has only one observation. The chain couples TRBV25-1 to TRBJ1-2, with D possibly matching TRBD1 (6 bases). The V gene lost 6 bases and the J gene lost 3 bases, with 14 bases spanning the gap. Germline loops: CDR1 MGHDK, CDR2 SYGVNS. This CDR3 comprises 14 residues. The CDR3 protein is CASRPQGADYGYTF. The CDR3 nucleotides read TGTGCCAGCAGACCACAGGGAGCGGACTATGGCTACACCTTC.

This chain joins TRBV5-1 and TRBJ2-5, with TRBD2 matching over 14 bases. Unmatched junction bases numbered 8, after V lost 4 bases and J lost 3 bases. The CDR3 covers 17 residues. Germline loops: CDR1 SGHRS, CDR2 YFSETQ. The CDR3 DNA sequence: TGCGCCAGCAGCAAAGGGACTAGCGGGAGATCGGAAGAGACCCAGTACTTC. It yields the protein CASSKGTSGRSEETQYF.

The genes are TRBV7-2 and TRBJ2-5; D assignment may be TRBD1 or TRBD2 (5 bases each). CDR1 is SGHTA and CDR2 is FQGNSA in the germline V gene. V lost 4 bases, J lost 5 bases, and 20 bases lay in between. CDR3 size: 16 residues. This CDR3 reads CASSSAGTSFMETQYF. As DNA, the CDR3 is TGTGCCAGCAGCTCCGCTGGGACGAGCTTTATGGAGACCCAGTACTTC.

The chain carries TRBV24-1 and TRBJ2-2, with 8 bases identical to TRBD1. The CDR3 is 15 residues long. Germline V CDR1 and CDR2: KGHDR, SFDVKD. V gave up 7 bases and J gave up 3 bases; unmatched junction bases: 6. The CDR3 DNA reads TGTGCCACCAGCCCGGGACAGGACTACACCGGGGAGCTGTTTTTT. As protein: CATSPGQDYTGELFF.

The chain recombines TRBV27 with TRBJ1-5, with TRBD1 matching over 10 bases. With 5 bases clipped from V and 6 bases from J, the junction kept 16 bases outside the gene matches. Germline V gene data show CDR1 as MNHEY and CDR2 as SMNVEV (reference sequence). The CDR3 covers 18 residues. The CDR3 region is CASSPMGMGTGVSQPQHF. For the CDR3, the DNA is TGTGCCAGCAGTCCTATGGGTATGGGGACAGGGGTTAGTCAGCCCCAGCATTTT.

The DNA of the CDR3 is TGTGCCAGCAGCAAAGCGAAGCCCGGGACCGGGAGGAAAGAGACCCAGTACTTC. It specifies CASSKAKPGTGRKETQYF. This chain joins TRBV21-1 and TRBJ2-5; TRBD2, as called in the table, went unchecked against the DNA. TRBV21-1 is labeled a pseudogene. The CDR3 extends over 18 amino acids.

This chain uses TRBV11-3 with TRBJ2-1, with D possibly matching TRBD1 (6 bases). The CDR3 spans 13 residues. Germline CDR1 reads SGHNT; CDR2 reads YENEEA. Trimming removed 4 bases from V and 7 bases from J, with 11 bases in between. CDR3 in amino acids: CASSSTGLNEQFF. Here the CDR3 DNA reads TGTGCCAGCAGCTCAACAGGGTTAAATGAGCAGTTCTTC. Based on the CDR3 plus reference TRBV11-3 and TRBJ2-1, the full variable domain is EAGVVQSPRYKIIEKKQPVAFWCNPISGHNTLYWYLQNLGQGPELLIRYENEEAVDDSQLPKDRFSAERLKGVDSTLKIQPAELGDSAVYLCASSSTGLNEQFFGPGTRLTVL.

The chain employs TRBV7-6 and TRBJ1-5; D is possibly TRBD1 (5 bases). Deletions cut 1 base from V and 0 bases from J, with 13 bases between. The germline CDR1 and CDR2 sequences are SGHVS and FNYEAQ. The CDR3 extends over 17 amino acids. CDR3 sequence: CASSLEAGTYSNQPQHF. DNA of the CDR3: TGTGCCAGCAGCTTAGAGGCAGGGACGTATAGCAATCAGCCCCAGCATTTT.

The chain employs TRBV14 and TRBJ2-7; D gene ambiguous. The V end was cut by 0 bases, the J end by 5 bases, with 14 bases between. The CDR3 runs 15 residues. The germline gives CDR1 SGHDN, CDR2 FVKESK. The CDR3 DNA reads as TGTGCCAGCAGCCAAGATCGAGCTAGAACCAACGAGCAGTACTTC. This codes for CASSQDRARTNEQYF.

The J gene is TRBJ1-3, the V gene TRBV12-3 or TRBV12-4; D remains ambiguous. The CDR3 covers 12 residues. V dropped 6 bases and J dropped 2 bases, with 5 bases sitting between them. Written as DNA, the CDR3 is TGTGCCAGCAGCGGTACTGGAAACACCATATATTTT. Translation: CASSGTGNTIYF.

This clone was picked up one time. The rearrangement joins TRBV9 to TRBJ2-3, with 8 bases lining up with TRBD2. The length of the CDR3 is 16 residues. Trimming took 5 bases from V and 5 from J; bases not matched to a gene: 13. Germline-derived CDR1 and CDR2 are SGDLS and YYNGEE. This CDR3 is CASSARAGAARDTQYF. DNA of the CDR3: TGTGCCAGCAGTGCTAGAGCGGGAGCAGCTAGAGATACGCAGTATTTT.

This chain connects TRBV7-8 to TRBJ1-5; 7 bases agree with TRBD1. CDR3 length: 15 amino acids. CDR1 and CDR2 (germline): SGHVS, FQNEAQ. After removal of 4 bases from V and 2 bases from J, the junction contained 5 bases not matched to a gene. The CDR3: CASSSRTGGNQPQHF. As DNA, the CDR3 is TGTGCCAGCAGCTCCCGGACAGGCGGCAATCAGCCCCAGCATTTT.

The chain uses TRBV29-1 and TRBJ2-2, with 7 bases aligning to TRBD2. The V gene's germline CDR1 is SQVTM and CDR2 ANQGSEA. The CDR3 length is 15 residues. Trimming cost V 7 bases and J 3 bases; bases outside gene matches: 11. CDR3 protein: CSAWGLGRDTGELFF. The CDR3 region has the DNA TGCAGCGCCTGGGGTCTGGGGAGGGACACCGGGGAGCTGTTTTTT.

The rearrangement links TRBV5-1 to TRBJ1-1; a possible D gene is TRBD1 (5 bases). V lost 1 base, J lost 8 bases, and 9 bases lay in between. The CDR3 is 12 residues long. Germline V gene data show CDR1 as SGHRS and CDR2 as YFSETQ. In nucleotides, the CDR3 is TGCGCCAGCAGCTTGAGGGGCGGAGAAGCTTTCTTT. Translating it yields CASSLRGGEAFF.